One TCR beta chain is described in this entry. The data derive from a study of blood T cells in healthy people across ages. The germline V gene encodes CDR1 LGHNA and CDR2 YSLEER. The CDR3 has 18 amino acids. V lost 1 base and J lost 2; bases outside the gene matches: 11. Combining a sample-barcoded 5' primer with a J-beta primer mix, a second PCR ran for roughly 6 to 11 cycles. TCRdb re-derived calls from the 5' RACE reads in MiXCR, one entry per CDR3 protein. The table has about 760,000 distinct CDR3 sequences, just under 25% seen once; the top ten hold 8% to 10%. About 10 milliliters of peripheral blood were drawn from each donor into EDTA-treated tubes. This same sample was also part of a study on T cells of mothers and their children.

The sequence came from a boy aged 10-17 years in good health. Sequencing was carried out using blood. The chain carries TRBV4-3 and TRBJ2-5; 9 bases agree with TRBD2. CDR3 in amino acids: CASSQARMAGGRQETQYF. CDR3 nucleotides: TGCGCCAGCAGCCAAGCGAGGATGGCGGGGGGGAGACAAGAGACCCAGTACTTC.